One and the same sample provided the 2 T cell receptor beta chains below, sequenced in a study of control samples from healthy donors and cancer patients (dated by TCRdb to about 2020). The library relied on the immunoSEQ multiplex PCR assay. Here the immuneACCESS table is served through TCRdb, limited to in-frame sequences with V and J called. Missing clones are a known gap in these copies; in checked studies unresolved V genes cover under half, and the rest lacks a known reason. The sample contains 120,000 or so clones, 75% to 95% of them found a single time. More than 2% of the sample belongs to the ten largest clones. The sample taken for sequencing was blood. All receptors derive from a young man in good health.

This clone was detected once. The chain uses TRBV4-1 and TRBJ1-6, with D hard to call. CDR1 is MGHRA and CDR2 is YSYEKL in the germline V gene. The germline V and J ends were trimmed by 1 base and 1 base, with 5 bases remaining between them. The CDR3 covers 15 residues. CDR3 region: CASSQGISYNSPLHF. CDR3 coding DNA: TGCGCCAGCAGCCAAGGAATATCCTATAATTCACCCCTCCACTTT.

The chain couples TRBV6-2 or TRBV6-3 to TRBJ1-6; the D is unclear. Germline V gives CDR1 MNHEY, CDR2 SVGEGT. The CDR3 spans 13 residues. V lost 1 base to trimming and J lost 7 bases, with 5 bases between them. CDR3 DNA sequence: TGTGCCAGCAGTTACTTCCGGAATTCACCCCTCCACTTT. The encoded protein is CASSYFRNSPLHF.